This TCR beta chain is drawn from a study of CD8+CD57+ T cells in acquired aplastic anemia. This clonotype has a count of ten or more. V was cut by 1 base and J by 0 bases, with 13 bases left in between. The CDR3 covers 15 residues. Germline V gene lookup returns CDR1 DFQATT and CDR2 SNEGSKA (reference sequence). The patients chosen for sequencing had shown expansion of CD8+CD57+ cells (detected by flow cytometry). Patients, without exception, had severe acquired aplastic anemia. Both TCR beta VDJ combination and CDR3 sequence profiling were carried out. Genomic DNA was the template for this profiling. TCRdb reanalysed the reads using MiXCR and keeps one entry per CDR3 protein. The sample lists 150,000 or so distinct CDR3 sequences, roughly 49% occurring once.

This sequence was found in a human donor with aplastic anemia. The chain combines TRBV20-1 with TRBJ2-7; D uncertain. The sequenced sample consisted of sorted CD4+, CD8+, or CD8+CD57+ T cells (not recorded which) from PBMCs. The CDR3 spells CSARGETTNSYEQYF. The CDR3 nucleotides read TGCAGTGCTAGAGGTGAGACAACCAACTCCTACGAGCAGTACTTC.